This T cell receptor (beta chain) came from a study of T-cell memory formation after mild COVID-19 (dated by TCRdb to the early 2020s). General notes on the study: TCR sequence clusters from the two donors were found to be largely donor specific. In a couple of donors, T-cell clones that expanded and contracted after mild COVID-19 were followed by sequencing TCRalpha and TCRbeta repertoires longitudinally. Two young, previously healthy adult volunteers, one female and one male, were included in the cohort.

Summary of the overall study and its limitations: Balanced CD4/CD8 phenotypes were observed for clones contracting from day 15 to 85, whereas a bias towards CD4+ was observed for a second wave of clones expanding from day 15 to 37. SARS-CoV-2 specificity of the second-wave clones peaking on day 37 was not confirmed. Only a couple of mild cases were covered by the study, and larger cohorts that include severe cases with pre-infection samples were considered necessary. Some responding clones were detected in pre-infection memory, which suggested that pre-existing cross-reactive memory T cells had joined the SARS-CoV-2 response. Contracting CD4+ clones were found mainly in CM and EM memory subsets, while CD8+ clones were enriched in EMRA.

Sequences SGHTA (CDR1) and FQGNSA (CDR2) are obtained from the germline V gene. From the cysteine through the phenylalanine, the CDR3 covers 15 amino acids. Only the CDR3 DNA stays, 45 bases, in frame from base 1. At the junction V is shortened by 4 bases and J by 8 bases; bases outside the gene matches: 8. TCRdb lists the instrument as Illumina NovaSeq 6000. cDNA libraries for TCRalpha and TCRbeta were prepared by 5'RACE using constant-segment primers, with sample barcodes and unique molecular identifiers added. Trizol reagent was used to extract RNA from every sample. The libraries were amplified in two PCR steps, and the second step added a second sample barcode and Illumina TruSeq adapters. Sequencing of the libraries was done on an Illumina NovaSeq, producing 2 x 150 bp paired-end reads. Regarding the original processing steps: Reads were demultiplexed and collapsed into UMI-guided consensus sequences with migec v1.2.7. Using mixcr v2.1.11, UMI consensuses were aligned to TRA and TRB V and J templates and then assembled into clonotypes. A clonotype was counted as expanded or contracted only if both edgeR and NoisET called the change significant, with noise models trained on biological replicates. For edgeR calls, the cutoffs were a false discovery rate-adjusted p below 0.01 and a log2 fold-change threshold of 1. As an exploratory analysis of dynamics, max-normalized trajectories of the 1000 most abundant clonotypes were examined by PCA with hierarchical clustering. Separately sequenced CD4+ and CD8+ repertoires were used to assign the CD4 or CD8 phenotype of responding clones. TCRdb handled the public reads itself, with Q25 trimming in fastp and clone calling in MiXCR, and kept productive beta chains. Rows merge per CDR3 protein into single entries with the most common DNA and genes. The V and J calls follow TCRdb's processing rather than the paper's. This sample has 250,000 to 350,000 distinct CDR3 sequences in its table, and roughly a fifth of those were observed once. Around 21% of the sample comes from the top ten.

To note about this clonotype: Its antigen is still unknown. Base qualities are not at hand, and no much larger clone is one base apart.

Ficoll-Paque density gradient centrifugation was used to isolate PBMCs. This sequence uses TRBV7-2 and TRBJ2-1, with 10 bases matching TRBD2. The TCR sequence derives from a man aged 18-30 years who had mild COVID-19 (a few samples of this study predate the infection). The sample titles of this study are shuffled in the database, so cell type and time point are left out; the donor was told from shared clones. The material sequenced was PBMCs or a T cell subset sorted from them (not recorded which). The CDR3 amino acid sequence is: CASSSSGGAWDEQFF. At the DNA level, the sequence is TGTGCCAGCAGCTCAAGCGGGGGGGCCTGGGATGAGCAGTTCTTC.